These 25 T cell receptor beta chains came from one sample sequenced in a study of blood T cell repertoires in COVID-19. TCRdb keeps only in-frame clones here, not all; method: immunoSEQ multiplex PCR. The table lists roughly 200,000 clones, less than 80% of them singletons. What was sequenced was peripheral blood. Receptor source: a man aged 50 to 59 who had recovered from COVID-19.

This chain joins TRBV5-6 and TRBJ2-7, with 11 bases matching TRBD1. This CDR3 spans 16 amino acids. The junction had 10 bases not matched to a gene; V was cut back by 4 bases and J by 4 bases. Germline CDR1 is SGHDT and CDR2 is YYEEEE. CDR3 loop: CASSGGTGGTEYEQYF. The CDR3 DNA is TGTGCCAGCAGCGGGGGGACAGGGGGAACTGAGTACGAGCAGTACTTC.

V usage is TRBV5-8 and J usage is TRBJ2-7; tentative D call: TRBD1 (5 bases). The CDR3 loop spans 16 amino acids. The V and J ends lost 0 bases and 2 bases respectively, with 15 bases between them. From germline, CDR1 is SGHTS and CDR2 YDEGEE. CDR3 nucleotide sequence: TGTGCCAGCAGCTTGGTTATTGGTGACAGAACCTACGAGCAGTACTTC. Residues: CASSLVIGDRTYEQYF.

On this clone itself: The junction shows a germline mismatch at one end, possibly a read error. V is TRBV7-3 and J is TRBJ2-2; 10 nucleotides agree with TRBD2. Germline values: CDR1 SGHTA, CDR2 FQGTGA. The CDR3 runs 17 residues. Here the CDR3 DNA reads TGTGCCAGCAGCGTAACAGCGGGAGGGAGGGACACCGGGGAGCTGTTTTTT. As protein: CASSVTAGGRDTGELFF.

The chain is built from TRBV5-1 and TRBJ2-5; TRBD1 agrees at 8 bases. The CDR3 sequence is 15 residues long. CDR1 SGHRS and CDR2 YFSETQ come from the germline V gene. The trim removed 4 bases at V and 1 base at J, leaving 6 bases unmatched. Here the CDR3 reads CASSPRQGSQETQYF. The CDR3 nucleotides read TGCGCCAGCAGCCCTAGACAGGGGAGCCAAGAGACCCAGTACTTC.

V gene TRBV9 combines with J gene TRBJ1-2, with 7 bases fitting TRBD1. Trimming took 4 bases from V and 3 from J; bases not matched to a gene: 3. The CDR3 has 13 amino acids. Germline V gene lookup returns CDR1 SGDLS and CDR2 YYNGEE. CDR3 amino acids: CASSRTGDYGYTF. In DNA form, the CDR3 reads TGTGCCAGCAGCCGAACAGGGGACTATGGCTACACCTTC. The full variable domain, in which reference TRBV9 and TRBJ1-2 provide the parts outside the CDR3, is DSGVTQTPKHLITATGQRVTLRCSPRSGDLSVYWYQQSLDQGLQFLIQYYNGEERAKGNILERFSAQQFPDLHSELNLSSLELGDSALYFCASSRTGDYGYTFGSGTRLTVV.

V and J are TRBV6-6 and TRBJ1-1; no firm D call. V lost 0 bases and J 0 bases, leaving 5 bases between the germline ends. Germline loops: CDR1 MNHNY, CDR2 SVGAGI (reference sequence). The CDR3 has 14 residues. CDR3 sequence reads: CASSYSGLNTEAFF. For the CDR3, the DNA is TGTGCCAGCAGTTACTCGGGCTTGAACACTGAAGCTTTCTTT.

The V gene is TRBV2, the J gene TRBJ1-2; 7 nucleotides align to TRBD1. The CDR3 has 15 amino acids. V shed 4 bases, J shed 4 bases, and the junction held 9 bases outside the gene matches. The germline V gene encodes CDR1 SNHLY and CDR2 FYNNEI. The CDR3 protein is CASSGGSGGGYGYTF. For the CDR3, the DNA is TGTGCCAGCAGTGGGGGGTCAGGGGGTGGCTATGGCTACACCTTC.

In its sample, this clone was seen a few times. The genes are TRBV28 and TRBJ2-3; D is unresolved. Germline CDR1 is MDHEN and CDR2 is SYDVKM. This CDR3 is built from 13 residues. V shed 10 bases and J shed 2 bases, with 13 bases lying between them. In DNA, the CDR3 is TGTGCCACCAGCACAGTGTTCACAGATACGCAGTATTTT. It translates to CATSTVFTDTQYF.

This chain connects TRBV5-1 to TRBJ2-2, with D maybe TRBD2 (6 bases). Germline CDR1 and CDR2: SGHRS and YFSETQ. The CDR3 is 15 amino acids. V shed 0 bases and J shed 2 bases, with 8 bases lying between them. The CDR3 sequence is CASSLVGGNTGELFF. In nucleotides, the CDR3 is TGCGCCAGCAGCTTGGTGGGAGGCAACACCGGGGAGCTGTTTTTT.

The chain combines TRBV5-1 with TRBJ2-5; TRBD1 is a possible D gene (5 bases). Germline V gene sequence: CDR1 SGHRS, CDR2 YFSETQ. This CDR3 is built from 14 residues. The V gene lost 2 bases and the J gene lost 4 bases, with 12 bases spanning the gap. The CDR3 nucleotides read TGCGCCAGCAGCTTCAGGGCTAACAGAGAGACCCAGTACTTC. Its translation is CASSFRANRETQYF.

The chain couples TRBV4-2 to TRBJ1-2; a weak D match, TRBD1 (6 bases). V shed 4 bases and J shed 4 bases, with 25 bases lying between them. Germline CDR1 and CDR2: LGHNA and YNFKEQ. This CDR3 is 18 amino acids long. CDR3 amino acids: CASSPQWTDQFSGYGYTF. In DNA form, the CDR3 reads TGTGCCAGCAGCCCACAATGGACAGACCAATTTTCCGGCTATGGCTACACCTTC.

This clone was seen more than once but under ten times. The chain couples TRBV24-1 to TRBJ2-7; no clear D. The length of the CDR3 is 18 residues. Trimming stripped 1 base from V and 2 bases from J, with 20 bases between. Germline CDR1 is KGHDR and CDR2 is SFDVKD. The CDR3 region has the DNA TGTGCCACCAGTGATTTTAACCTTCATATAGTTCCCCCCTACGAGCAGTACTTC. This encodes CATSDFNLHIVPPYEQYF.

CDR3 DNA: TGTGCCAGCAGTCTCTGGACAGATAATTCACCCCTCCACTTT. The encoded protein is CASSLWTDNSPLHF. The chain couples TRBV27 to TRBJ1-6, with D perhaps matching TRBD1 (6 bases). The CDR3 has 14 residues. Trimming removed 5 bases at V and 5 bases at J, with 10 bases between. The germline V gene has CDR1 MNHEY and CDR2 SMNVEV (reference sequence).

The CDR3 protein is CASSDGQDLTDTQYF. In DNA form, the CDR3 reads TGTGCCAGCTCAGACGGACAGGACCTCACAGATACGCAGTATTTT. This sequence joins TRBV18 and TRBJ2-3; 7 bases are a match to TRBD1. Germline values: CDR1 KGHSH, CDR2 LQKENI. V lost 5 bases and J lost 2; bases outside the gene matches: 7. CDR3 length equals 15 residues. The entire variable domain, with the rest obtained from reference TRBV18 and TRBJ2-3, is as follows: NAGVMQNPRHLVRRRGQEARLRCSPMKGHSHVYWYRQLPEEGLKFMVYLQKENIIDESGMPKERFSAEFPKEGPSILRIQQVVRGDSAAYFCASSDGQDLTDTQYFGPGTRLTVL.

This chain links TRBV9 with TRBJ2-3; D is unresolved. Germline CDR1 SGDLS, CDR2 YYNGEE. V was pared by 3 bases and J by 0 bases, with 14 bases between. This CDR3 has 16 amino acids. This CDR3 reads CASSAGGLVSTDTQYF. DNA of the CDR3: TGTGCCAGCAGCGCCGGCGGCTTGGTTAGCACAGATACGCAGTATTTT.

The CDR3 DNA reads as TGTGCCAGCAAACAGGAAAGCTACGAGCAGTACTTC. Translated: CASKQESYEQYF. The V and J genes are TRBV5-5 and TRBJ2-7, with D possibly TRBD1 on 5 matching bases. Germline V CDR1 and CDR2: SGHKS, YYEKEE (reference sequence). The CDR3 loop spans 12 amino acids. Trimming left V 6 bases short and J 3 bases short, with 10 bases between.

The rearrangement joins TRBV7-9 to TRBJ2-1; no clear D gene. The CDR3 totals 14 residues. The germline V gene has CDR1 SEHNR and CDR2 FQNEAQ (reference sequence). The V end was cut by 4 bases, the J end by 5 bases, with 12 bases between. CDR3 nucleotide sequence: TGTGCCAGCAGCTCACCGGGTGAGGACAATGAGCAGTTCTTC. Translated, it gives CASSSPGEDNEQFF.

The chain joins TRBV27 to TRBJ2-7, with TRBD2 identical over 7 bases. V gave up 3 bases and J gave up 3 bases; unmatched junction bases: 11. Germline assignment: CDR1 MNHEY and CDR2 SMNVEV (reference sequence). The CDR3 loop spans 16 amino acids. Here the CDR3 DNA reads TGTGCCAGCAGTTTTCGCATGGGCGGGAGTGTCTACGAGCAGTACTTC. Translating gives CASSFRMGGSVYEQYF.

CDR3 loop: CASSISPGMDGYTF. The CDR3 DNA reads as TGTGCCAGTAGTATATCTCCCGGGATGGATGGCTACACCTTC. This chain links TRBV19 with TRBJ1-2; D unresolved. Germline values: CDR1 LNHDA, CDR2 SQIVND (reference sequence). The CDR3 spans 14 residues. Trimming pared 2 bases from V and 6 bases from J, leaving 13 bases between. Full variable domain (remainder filled in from reference TRBV19 and TRBJ1-2): DGGITQSPKYLFRKEGQNVTLSCEQNLNHDAMYWYRQDPGQGLRLIYYSQIVNDFQKGDIAEGYSVSREKKESFPLTVTSAQKNPTAFYLCASSISPGMDGYTFGSGTRLTVV.

This clone was counted a single time. The rearrangement links TRBV9 to TRBJ2-7; 10 positions agree with TRBD2. The V and J ends lost 4 bases and 3 bases, in that order; junction bases with no gene match: 10. This CDR3 has 16 residues. Germline V lookup: CDR1 SGDLS, CDR2 YYNGEE. In nucleotides, the CDR3 is TGTGCCAGCAGCTCCGGACTAGCGGTTTTAGACTACGAGCAGTACTTC. It is translated as CASSSGLAVLDYEQYF. The full variable domain, its missing parts supplied by reference TRBV9 and TRBJ2-7, is DSGVTQTPKHLITATGQRVTLRCSPRSGDLSVYWYQQSLDQGLQFLIQYYNGEERAKGNILERFSAQQFPDLHSELNLSSLELGDSALYFCASSSGLAVLDYEQYFGPGTRLTVT.

The V and J genes are TRBV7-9 and TRBJ2-1; 9 bases agree with TRBD2. Germline V lookup: CDR1 SEHNR, CDR2 FQNEAQ (reference sequence). V trimming: 3 bases; J trimming: 5 bases; junction bases outside the gene matches: 8. This CDR3 is built from 16 residues. CDR3 bases: TGTGCCAGCAGCTTTACCCGCGGGAGGGCCCACAATGAGCAGTTCTTC. It yields the protein CASSFTRGRAHNEQFF.

This clone was detected only once. V is TRBV15 and J is TRBJ2-7; maybe TRBD2 (5 bases). CDR1 is LNHNV, CDR2 YYDKDF, per germline (reference sequence). Trimming stripped 0 bases from V and 6 bases from J, with 15 bases between. The length of the CDR3 is 15 residues. The CDR3 is CATSRDSRGYAEQYF. Here the CDR3 DNA reads TGTGCCACCAGCAGAGATTCACGGGGTTACGCCGAGCAGTACTTC.

V usage is TRBV4-1 and J usage is TRBJ2-1; D unclear. CDR3 length: 15 residues. Germline V gene data show CDR1 as MGHRA and CDR2 as YSYEKL. The V end lost 1 base, the J end lost 4 bases, and 11 bases lay between the germline ends. The CDR3 DNA reads as TGCGCCAGCAGCCAAGGGTGGCAGACATACAATGAGCAGTTCTTC. This encodes CASSQGWQTYNEQFF.

In its sample, this clone was seen once. The chain carries TRBV27 and TRBJ2-1; TRBD1 aligns across 12 bases. Germline V gives CDR1 MNHEY, CDR2 SMNVEV (reference sequence). The CDR3 loop spans 16 amino acids. The V gene end was trimmed by 2 bases and the J gene end by 7 bases; junction bases not matched to a gene: 6. This chain's CDR3 is CASSLVGDRGRNEQFF. For the CDR3, the DNA is TGTGCCAGCAGTTTAGTAGGGGACAGGGGGCGGAATGAGCAGTTCTTC.

V is TRBV11-2 and J is TRBJ2-1; D might be TRBD2 (5 bases). V gave up 5 bases and J gave up 8 bases, with 22 bases separating them. Germline V gives CDR1 SGHAT, CDR2 FQNNGV. The CDR3 covers 16 residues. The DNA of the CDR3 is TGTGCCAGCAGCCCACTGTCGGACTTTAGCTTTGATGAGCAGTTCTTC. This sequence encodes CASSPLSDFSFDEQFF.